These 15 T cell receptor beta chains were all obtained from the same sample, sequenced in a study of OX40 agonist ivuxolimab in advanced cancers. Produced via immunoSEQ multiplex PCR; TCRdb's table is partial and in-frame only. Among some 74,000 clones, 88% were seen once, and the ten largest hold under 1.1%. The sample was CD4+ or CD8+ T cells sorted from blood, taken in a trial of the OX40 agonist ivuxolimab. The receptors stem from an adult with an advanced solid tumor such as melanoma, head and neck, liver or kidney cancer.

The V and J genes are TRBV19 and TRBJ2-1, with TRBD2 matching 7 bases. V trimming: 4 bases; J trimming: 0 bases; junction bases outside the gene matches: 6. The CDR3 totals 16 residues. The germline gives CDR1 LNHDA, CDR2 SQIVND (reference sequence). The CDR3 bases are TGTGCCAGTAGTACTGCTAGCGGCAACTCCTACAATGAGCAGTTCTTC. Protein sequence: CASSTASGNSYNEQFF.

In DNA form, the CDR3 reads TGTGCCAGCAGCCTTCCCCGACAGGGCGCAACTAATGAAAAACTGTTTTTT. This codes for CASSLPRQGATNEKLFF. The chain carries TRBV5-8 and TRBJ1-4; TRBD1 matches at 7 bases. This CDR3 is 17 amino acids long. With V trimmed by 4 bases and J by 0 bases, 9 bases remained unmatched. Germline CDR1 is SGHTS and CDR2 is YDEGEE.

The chain joins TRBV18 to TRBJ1-2, with D unresolved. Germline V gene sequence: CDR1 KGHSH, CDR2 LQKENI. This CDR3 is 15 amino acids long. The V gene lost 2 bases and the J gene lost 4 bases, with 14 bases spanning the gap. CDR3 sequence: CASSPEGHNSYGYTF. CDR3 in DNA: TGTGCCAGCTCACCAGAAGGGCACAACTCCTATGGCTACACCTTC.

Worth noting for this clone: A read error may account for a junction end that differs from germline. The V and J genes are TRBV10-3 and TRBJ1-5, with 11 bases matching TRBD1. The CDR3 totals 13 residues. Germline CDR1 ENHRY, CDR2 SYGVKD. The CDR3 DNA reads TGTGCCGTCAGTGGGACAGGGGGACAGCCCCAGCATTTT. As protein: CAVSGTGGQPQHF.

This chain links TRBV20-1 with TRBJ2-1, with D hard to call. The CDR3 totals 11 residues. The germline gives CDR1 DFQATT, CDR2 SNEGSKA (reference sequence). V shed 1 base and J shed 15 bases, with 13 bases lying between them. The CDR3 region is CSARGPGPPFF. The DNA for the CDR3 is TGCAGTGCTAGAGGCCCTGGACCCCCGTTCTTC.

This rearrangement joins TRBV6-5 to TRBJ2-7; 7 bases are shared with TRBD1. Germline V gene data show CDR1 as MNHEY and CDR2 as SVGAGI. The junction had 6 bases not matched to a gene; V was cut back by 4 bases and J by 3 bases. The CDR3 is 14 amino acids. CDR3 protein: CASSLRGRFYEQYF. The CDR3 DNA reads TGTGCCAGCAGTTTGAGGGGGCGCTTCTACGAGCAGTACTTC.

The genes are TRBV7-2 and TRBJ2-4, with D possibly called TRBD1 or TRBD2 (6 bases each). Germline CDR1 SGHTA, CDR2 FQGNSA. The CDR3 consists of 15 residues. Trimming pared 5 bases from V and 7 bases from J, leaving 18 bases between. The CDR3, as DNA: TGTGCCAGCAGCGGGACGGGGGCCGGTAAGAACATTCAGTACTTC. Translation: CASSGTGAGKNIQYF.

The chain is built from TRBV11-3 and TRBJ2-7; 7 bases match TRBD2. Germline V gives CDR1 SGHNT, CDR2 YENEEA. V lost 0 bases to trimming and J lost 4 bases; unmatched junction nucleotides: 6. This CDR3 has 15 amino acids. CDR3 coding DNA: TGTGCCAGCAGCTTAGATCGGGGCGGGGGATACGAGCAGTACTTC. Its translation: CASSLDRGGGYEQYF.

The chain uses TRBV18 and TRBJ2-3, with a possible D match to TRBD2 (5 bases). Germline lookup yields CDR1 KGHSH and CDR2 LQKENI. This CDR3 spans 16 amino acids. V was pared by 2 bases and J by 2 bases, with 14 bases between. CDR3 sequence reads: CASSPRASSFTDTQYF. DNA of the CDR3: TGTGCCAGCTCACCAAGGGCTAGCAGCTTCACAGATACGCAGTATTTT.

There are a few counts of this clone. The chain recombines TRBV21-1 with TRBJ2-1; TRBD2 is taken as the D call from the table, unchecked against the DNA. TRBV21-1 is shown as a pseudogene. The CDR3 is 16 residues long. The CDR3 bases are TGTGCCAGCAGCAAAATACTAGCGGGAGGGCCCCATGAGCAGTTCTTC. It encodes CASSKILAGGPHEQFF.

The chain couples TRBV10-1 to TRBJ2-1; no firm D call. The V and J ends lost 8 bases and 5 bases respectively, with 10 bases between them. The CDR3 consists of 12 residues. Germline lookup yields CDR1 WNHNN and CDR2 SYGVQD (reference sequence). The CDR3 sequence: CASGPRDNEQFF. CDR3 bases: TGCGCCAGCGGTCCTAGAGACAATGAGCAGTTCTTC.

The chain combines TRBV14 with TRBJ2-7, with a weak D call TRBD2 (6 bases). The V gene's germline CDR1 is SGHDN and CDR2 FVKESK. Trimming shortened V by 5 bases and J by 6 bases, and 11 bases separated the two germline ends. The CDR3 contains 12 residues. DNA of the CDR3: TGTGCCAGCAGCTATGCGGAGGGCGAGCAGTACTTC. Protein sequence: CASSYAEGEQYF.

The chain is built from TRBV28 and TRBJ2-5; 9 bases fit TRBD1. Trimming cost V 6 bases and J 5 bases; bases outside gene matches: 19. The CDR3 sequence is 18 residues long. Germline V gene lookup returns CDR1 MDHEN and CDR2 SYDVKM. The CDR3, as DNA: TGTGCCAGCAGCTTGGGGACAGGGAGCTCGGGGGTCCTTGAGACCCAGTACTTC. Translated, it gives CASSLGTGSSGVLETQYF.

The chain combines TRBV2 with TRBJ2-3, with a weak D call TRBD2 (5 bases). The CDR3 contains 14 residues. V dropped 7 bases and J dropped 4 bases, with 15 bases sitting between them. Germline V gene sequence: CDR1 SNHLY, CDR2 FYNNEI. The CDR3 loop reads CASKREPQSDTQYF. The CDR3, as DNA: TGTGCCAGCAAACGGGAACCACAGTCAGATACGCAGTATTTT.

This sequence joins TRBV4-2 and TRBJ1-5; D is unclear. The V end was cut by 0 bases, the J end by 5 bases, with 5 bases between. CDR1 and CDR2 (germline): LGHNA, YNFKEQ. The CDR3 spans 13 residues. Here the CDR3 DNA reads TGTGCCAGCAGCCAAGACCAACATCAGCCCCAGCATTTT. Translation: CASSQDQHQPQHF.